The source of this T cell receptor (beta chain) is a study of cytomegalovirus exposure and HLA in healthy donors (dated by TCRdb to 2016 to 2017). Regarding the complete study: According to an earlier analysis of a few hundred of the donors, 150 million to 200 million T cells yielded over 90 million unique TCR beta sequences and about 300 Gb of sequence data. Using immunosequencing, the study profiled T cell repertoires from 640 or so subjects and related those repertoires to cytomegalovirus serostatus. Among the roughly 400 genotyped donors, around 79% belonged to the genetic ancestry cluster associated with self-reported Caucasian donors. Rather than using new phenotypic data, the later analysis identified candidate immune exposures from TCR beta sequences and from how often those sequences occurred across donors. Genome-wide SNP genotypes for about 65% of the roughly 670 donors were used in a later genetic analysis, which treated that subset as a discovery cohort. HLA typing included class I and class II loci at four-digit resolution. In addition to the first cohort of several hundred subjects, a separate validation cohort of approximately 120 different subjects was used. An earlier analysis of approximately 630 of the donors applied high-throughput TCR beta sequencing to assess whether each TCR beta V gene segment acted as functional or pseudogenic. To predict cytomegalovirus infection status, the study brought together high-throughput TCR immunosequencing, statistical association of individual TCRs with disease status, and machine learning. Every discovery cohort repertoire had been produced on one sequencing platform. The number of donors typed differed by locus, with roughly 629-640 for A, B, C, DRB1 and DQB1, more than 500 for DQA1, approximately 580 for DPA1, and around 430 for DPB1. Roughly 300 gigabases of sequencing data and approximately 85 million unique TCR sequences were included in an early release covering 550 to 800 HLA-typed donors. The study aimed to test whether signatures of past pathogen exposure could be identified by cataloging public T cell receptors. A later analysis re-examined previously published TCR beta repertoires from 600 to 700 donors and added high-resolution HLA genotyping to investigate patterns of TCR occurrence. Five DR-DQ haplotypes were treated as single units for association and clustering because of strong linkage in the cohort. Among some 400 genotyped donors of the cohort, an average of approximately 240,000 unique TCR beta nucleotide sequences was sequenced per donor, of which approximately 19% were non-productive. Donor age, sex, ethnicity and CMV serostatus were compiled alongside the repertoire data.

Overall results and qualifications from the work: Assigning TCR associations to individual alleles was difficult when HLA alleles, especially DR and DQ, strongly co-occurred. In vitro tests confirmed that a few of the cytomegalovirus-associated TCR beta chains recognize cytomegalovirus antigens. Several of the top co-occurrence clusters appeared to be linked to parvovirus B19, influenza, CMV and Epstein-Barr virus, according to a later analysis. A further reported finding was that TCR beta sequences accurately predicted the HLA-A and HLA-B alleles for most subjects in the first cohort. Presence/absence analyses assumed roughly uniform sequencing depth across donors, an assumption that may not hold. In a later genetic analysis, a missense DCLRE1C variant was associated with V-gene and J-gene trimming of TCR beta chains, and the association was replicated in an independent cohort. In an earlier analysis of more than 450 of the donors, most TCR beta V segments were observed in productive rearrangements about 87% or about 30% of the time, broadly matching IMGT annotations. A later analysis associated about 17,000 TCR beta sequences with specific HLA alleles at a false discovery rate of 0.05. The authors suggested that the approach could potentially be extended to other disease states and immunological phenotypes. CMV serostatus was the only immune exposure information available for the cohort. Compared with equally common non-associated chains, HLA-associated TCR beta chains in a later analysis were more clonally expanded and had lower generation probabilities. While some public TCRs were present in many individuals, most TCR sequences turned up only very rarely across donors. According to a later analysis, most CMV-associated TCR beta chains appeared to be HLA-restricted, and the HLA associations seemed to be driven largely by CMV exposure. According to a later genetic analysis, donors in an Asian-associated ancestry cluster had fewer N-insertions in productive TCRs than the approximately 650-donor mean. Cytomegalovirus status was reported to be diagnosed by the classifier with high specificity and sensitivity in both the original and validation cohorts. Correlated functional status among segregating V segments might be attributable to linkage disequilibrium, but an unknown experimental factor could not be ruled out. Because the 87-base-pair reads could not distinguish some IMGT-functional V segments, including TRBV6-2 and TRBV6-3, those segments were excluded. This cohort had only TCR beta chains sequenced, and the lack of alpha or paired-chain data limited which features could be detected. The sequencing pipeline was judged likely to have produced a cluster of highly shared sequence variants as a technical artifact. According to a later analysis, TCR association rates differed among HLA loci, with DRB1 alleles showing the most associated TCRs and HLA-C alleles showing the fewest. The study listed approximately 150 TCR beta chains as associated with cytomegalovirus. The earlier analysis of 450 to 700 of the donors excluded 15 to 20 rarely observed V segments, including chromosome 9 orphons, because counts were too low. Because HLA typing was missing for some donors at each locus, association tests included only the typed subset.

In total, just over 650 healthy bone marrow donors made up the cohort. At the time of sampling, every cohort member was nominally healthy, though immune exposures that went unrecorded were likely present. The donor was CMV seronegative and was included in the group of several hundred seronegative cohort members. Each donor provided a peripheral blood sample, and peripheral blood mononuclear cells were used for TCR beta sequencing. The Qiagen DNeasy Blood Extraction Kit was used to extract genomic DNA from the blood cell samples. About this clone itself: Its antigen is unknown.

V was cut back by 6 bases and J by 9 bases, leaving a gap of 12 bases between them. Its CDR3 holds 12 amino acids, cysteine through phenylalanine. Only the CDR3 DNA is retained, 36 bases long and in frame from the first base. The germline V gene specifies SNHLY as CDR1 and FYNNEI as CDR2. Receptor amplification or capture employed the immunoSEQ multiplex PCR assay. For the multiplex PCR, a mixture combining 60 forward primers for TCR Vbeta segments and 13 reverse primers for TCR Jbeta segments was used. Amplification of the CDR3 region of rearranged TCR beta genes was performed with a multiplex PCR assay on genomic DNA. Amplified TCR beta libraries were sequenced as 87-base-pair reads on the Illumina HiSeq System. The paper's processing steps were these. A later analysis tallied 70 million to 100 million unique TCR beta chains across the 700 or so repertoires, and around 12 million of those chains were shared by two or more donors. Raw reads were error-corrected and collapsed into unique sequences by a nearest-neighbor algorithm in which closely related sequences were merged to remove PCR and sequencing errors. V, D and J gene segments were assigned by aligning CDR3 sequences to IMGT reference sequences. For a sequence to be retained, a match of at least six nucleotides was required to both a V gene segment and a J gene segment. Rearrangements were called productive when the CDR3 lacked stop codons and stayed in frame with V and J; all others were non-productive. Following IMGT convention, CDR3 was defined as the stretch from the second conserved V-encoded cysteine up to the conserved J-encoded phenylalanine. Sequences without an unambiguous match to a single V gene segment were excluded from the earlier analysis of 587 of the donors. In an earlier analysis of more than 500 of the donors, a V segment was called functional when productive rearrangements were above 56.7%, and segregating when the standard deviation between donors exceeded 5%. A statistical classification framework was built to diagnose cytomegalovirus status from the catalog of TCR beta chain sequences. In a later analysis, TCR nucleotide sequences were compared against IMGT/GENE-DB human TR gene sequences so that V and J genes could be assigned. The TCRdist pipeline was used in a later analysis to assign CDR3 sequences and most-parsimonious VDJ recombination scenarios. In a later analysis, each TCR beta chain was defined by its CDR3 amino acid sequence together with its V-gene family, and reads without a unique V-gene family were excluded. A later analysis removed 500 to 650 highly shared, low-generation-probability nucleotide sequences to deal with suspected cross-contamination and a sequencing artifact. In a later analysis, a clonal expansion index for each public chain was calculated from normalized within-repertoire ranks of inferred template counts. Generation probabilities in a later analysis came from a VDJ recombination model fitted to out-of-frame rearrangements, and those results were checked against IGoR. Hypergeometric tests were used in a later analysis to score TCR-TCR, TCR-HLA and TCR-CMV co-occurrence, with a repertoire-size bias correction applied to the TCR pairs. A later analysis estimated false discovery rates by permuting HLA or CMV assignments 20 times. In a later analysis, co-occurring TCRs were grouped with DBSCAN, and TCRdist sequence similarity was added when clustering was performed within HLA-allele-positive subsets. Repertoires with fewer than 30,000 or more than 120,000 public chains, plus five repertoires with anomalous nucleotide sharing, were excluded from co-occurrence clustering. TCRdb took over this immuneACCESS table, retaining in-frame rearrangements with V and J assigned. Such tables are incomplete; in checked studies, under half of the missing clones stem from an unresolved V gene, and the remainder is unexplained. D and trimming come from the DNA, and the V and J calls and clone size come from that table. The sample table holds under 40,000 clones. The ten largest clonotypes hold approximately 4.8% of the sample.

The chain joins TRBV2 to TRBJ2-1; TRBD1 is a possible D gene, resting on 6 matching bases. This clonotype was sampled from a female donor in good health and CMV-seronegative. Sequences were obtained from PBMCs. DNA sequence: TGTGCCAGCAGCGTTAACAGGGCTGAGCAGTTCTTC. It is translated as CASSVNRAEQFF.